One and the same sample provided the 26 T cell receptor beta chains below, sequenced in a study of identical twins. TCRdb called the 5' RACE reads again in MiXCR, with one record for every CDR3 protein. The repertoire holds roughly 350,000 distinct CDR3 sequences, with roughly an eighth as singletons. The data also belong to a second study, concerning yellow fever vaccine responses in identical twins.

The sequenced material came from CD8+ T cells sorted from blood. These receptors came from a woman between 18 and 30 years old in good health.

This clonotype has only a few counts. The rearrangement uses TRBV27 and TRBJ2-1; TRBD1 might be the D (5 bases). CDR1 is MNHEY, CDR2 SMNVEV, per germline (reference sequence). Trimming cost V 5 bases and J 10 bases, with 12 bases left between them. The CDR3 runs 12 residues. This chain's CDR3 is CASSLQGREQFF. DNA for the CDR3: TGTGCCAGCAGTCTCCAGGGCAGAGAGCAGTTCTTC.

This chain connects TRBV29-1 to TRBJ2-5; D perhaps matches TRBD2 (5 bases). Trimming shortened V by 3 bases and J by 4 bases, and 12 bases separated the two germline ends. Germline CDR1 and CDR2: SQVTM and ANQGSEA. The CDR3 spans 13 residues. CDR3 in amino acids: CSVDPGLGETQYF. The CDR3 DNA is TGCAGCGTTGACCCGGGGTTAGGAGAGACCCAGTACTTC.

The chain has TRBV20-1 and TRBJ2-1, with 7 bases identical to TRBD2. Losses at the gene ends were 6 bases for V and 0 bases for J; bases not matched to a gene: 5. In germline, CDR1 is DFQATT, CDR2 SNEGSKA (reference sequence). CDR3 size: 14 residues. The CDR3 loop reads CSATGTNSYNEQFF. CDR3 DNA: TGCAGTGCGACCGGGACTAACTCCTACAATGAGCAGTTCTTC.

This clonotype has just a few counts. In DNA form, the CDR3 reads TGTGCCAGCAGCCAAGATCTTGTGGAGAAAACCGGGCGTGGCAGCATCTACAATGAGCAGTTCTTC. It codes for CASSQDLVEKTGRGSIYNEQFF. V usage is TRBV3-1 and J usage is TRBJ2-1; D gene uncertain. The germline V gene encodes CDR1 LGHDT and CDR2 YNNKEL (reference sequence). CDR3 size: 22 residues. The germline V and J ends were trimmed by 0 bases and 3 bases, with 30 bases remaining between them.

This clonotype was recorded a few times. This CDR3 reads CASSLWAGATDTQYF. The CDR3 bases are TGTGCCAGCAGTTTATGGGCGGGAGCCACAGATACGCAGTATTTT. This chain joins TRBV27 and TRBJ2-3; 7 bases are a match to TRBD2. CDR1 is MNHEY and CDR2 is SMNVEV in the germline V gene (reference sequence). The V gene end was trimmed by 1 base and the J gene end by 2 bases; junction bases not matched to a gene: 3. The CDR3 has 15 residues.

This clonotype was recorded a few times. The genes are TRBV7-9 and TRBJ2-3; 9 bases match TRBD1. This CDR3 region has 16 residues. Germline CDR1 SEHNR, CDR2 FQNEAQ (reference sequence). V trimming: 6 bases; J trimming: 2 bases; junction bases outside the gene matches: 9. DNA for the CDR3: TGTGCCAGCAGTCACAAACAGGGGGCCCCCACAGATACGCAGTATTTT. Amino acids: CASSHKQGAPTDTQYF.

This clonotype was counted a few times. The chain has TRBV27 and TRBJ2-1, with 13 bases that match TRBD2. Per germline, CDR1 MNHEY and CDR2 SMNVEV (reference sequence). Germline trimming cut 5 bases from V and 8 bases from J; bases unmatched to any gene: 3. The CDR3 totals 14 residues. CDR3 sequence (DNA): TGTGCCAGCAGTCCCGGGACTAGCGGGGATGAGCAGTTCTTC. Translation: CASSPGTSGDEQFF.

The chain is built from TRBV2 and TRBJ1-1, with 9 bases fitting TRBD1. The CDR3 is 15 residues long. V shed 6 bases, J shed 5 bases, and the junction held 10 bases outside the gene matches. Germline CDR1 reads SNHLY; CDR2 reads FYNNEI. The CDR3 DNA reads TGTGCCAGCAGCGGGACAGGGTGGGCTCGGACTGAAGCTTTCTTT. This encodes CASSGTGWARTEAFF.

This chain uses TRBV4-1 with TRBJ2-1; possible D gene TRBD1, 6 bases. Per germline, CDR1 MGHRA and CDR2 YSYEKL. This CDR3 has 14 residues. V gave up 4 bases and J gave up 15 bases, with 22 bases separating them. CDR3 loop: CASSPQGRDGTPFF. For the CDR3, the DNA is TGCGCCAGCAGCCCCCAGGGGCGCGACGGCACCCCGTTCTTC.

In its sample, this clonotype was seen a few times. V and J are TRBV11-1 and TRBJ2-1; D is uncertain. From germline, CDR1 is SGHAT and CDR2 FQDESV (reference sequence). Trimming took off 1 base at V and 2 bases at J, with 12 bases between the two ends. This CDR3 spans 16 amino acids. The CDR3 is CASSLVGGITYNEQFF. CDR3 in DNA: TGTGCCAGCAGCTTAGTAGGTGGGATCACCTACAATGAGCAGTTCTTC.

There are a few counts of this clonotype. CDR3 residues: CASSYSTGTGELFF. In DNA form, the CDR3 reads TGTGCCAGCAGTTACTCGACGGGCACCGGGGAGCTGTTTTTT. The rearrangement uses TRBV6-5 and TRBJ2-2; D is ambiguous. Trimming took 0 bases from V and 4 from J, leaving 6 bases between them. This CDR3 is 14 amino acids long. Germline CDR1 reads MNHEY; CDR2 reads SVGAGI.

This clonotype was detected a few times. This chain connects TRBV7-6 to TRBJ2-3, with TRBD2 matching over 13 bases. Germline CDR1 SGHVS, CDR2 FNYEAQ. Losses at the gene ends were 5 bases for V and 5 bases for J; bases not matched to a gene: 7. There are 16 residues in the CDR3. The CDR3 loop reads CASSPRTSGRKDTQYF. CDR3 coding DNA: TGTGCCAGCAGCCCCAGGACTAGCGGGAGAAAAGATACGCAGTATTTT. The entire variable domain, with the rest obtained from reference TRBV7-6 and TRBJ2-3, is as follows: GAGVSQSPRYKVTKRGQDVALRCDPISGHVSLYWYRQALGQGPEFLTYFNYEAQQDKSGLPNDRFSAERPEGSISTLTIQRTEQRDSAMYRCASSPRTSGRKDTQYFGPGTRLTVL.

This clonotype has a handful of counts. The rearrangement uses TRBV5-1 and TRBJ1-5; possible D gene TRBD1, 6 bases. Germline V CDR1 and CDR2: SGHRS, YFSETQ. V gave up 4 bases and J gave up 6 bases, with 14 bases separating them. The CDR3 extends over 14 amino acids. CDR3 sequence (DNA): TGCGCCAGCAGCCCCGCAGGGGTGGGTCAGCCCCAGCATTTT. Residues: CASSPAGVGQPQHF.

V usage is TRBV29-1 and J usage is TRBJ1-3, with D hard to call. Germline values: CDR1 SQVTM, CDR2 ANQGSEA. This CDR3 comprises 14 residues. The germline V and J ends were trimmed by 4 bases and 0 bases, with 10 bases remaining between them. The CDR3 DNA is TGCAGCGTTGGTCGGGCGAGCTCTGGAAACACCATATATTTT. Translating gives CSVGRASSGNTIYF.

The genes are TRBV28 and TRBJ2-1; the D is unclear. Between the trimmed V and J ends, which lost 8 bases and 1 base, there was a span of 6 bases. The CDR3 is 12 residues long. Germline CDR1 and CDR2: MDHEN and SYDVKM. The DNA of the CDR3 is TGTGCCAGCGCCATTTCCTACAATGAGCAGTTCTTC. Protein product: CASAISYNEQFF.

This clonotype was observed at least ten times. The chain couples TRBV28 to TRBJ2-1; 7 nucleotides align to TRBD2. The CDR3 consists of 14 residues. Germline lookup yields CDR1 MDHEN and CDR2 SYDVKM. The V segment lost 5 bases and the J segment 7 bases; nucleotides outside the gene matches: 8. The CDR3 DNA reads as TGTGCCAGCAGTCCCTCCCGGGGGGTGAATGAGCAGTTCTTC. It is translated as CASSPSRGVNEQFF.

The chain joins TRBV6-1 to TRBJ2-1; 8 bases match TRBD2. The CDR3 is made up of 16 amino acids. V lost 7 bases, J lost 2 bases, and 10 bases stayed unmatched. Germline loops: CDR1 MNHNS, CDR2 SASEGT. The CDR3 loop is CASTAVLREAYNEQFF. The CDR3 nucleotides read TGTGCCAGCACCGCAGTCTTGCGGGAGGCCTACAATGAGCAGTTCTTC.

The CDR3 protein is CASSLSTRRGSTDTQYF. The CDR3 bases are TGTGCCAGCAGTTTAAGTACCCGTAGAGGTTCCACAGATACGCAGTATTTT. The chain recombines TRBV28 with TRBJ2-3; D gene ambiguous. This CDR3 is 17 amino acids long. The germline V gene encodes CDR1 MDHEN and CDR2 SYDVKM. Trimming removed 2 bases at V and 2 bases at J, with 17 bases between.

This clonotype was detected ten times or more. The chain employs TRBV12-3 or TRBV12-4 and TRBJ2-3; TRBD1 matches at 9 bases. The CDR3 is made up of 16 amino acids. V shed 5 bases, J shed 1 base, and the junction held 7 bases outside the gene matches. The CDR3 region is CASSPTGQGGTDTQYF. CDR3 nucleotides: TGTGCCAGCAGTCCCACGGGACAGGGTGGCACAGATACGCAGTATTTT.

V gene TRBV3-1 combines with J gene TRBJ2-7; the D gene is possibly TRBD1 (6 bases). Germline assignment: CDR1 LGHDT and CDR2 YNNKEL (reference sequence). The CDR3 totals 14 residues. The germline V and J ends were trimmed by 3 bases and 4 bases, with 13 bases remaining between them. CDR3 DNA sequence: TGTGCCAGCAGCCAGGGCAGGGGCGCGTACGAGCAGTACTTC. It encodes CASSQGRGAYEQYF.

This clonotype was seen ten or more times. This chain connects TRBV5-6 to TRBJ1-1; TRBD1 agrees at 8 bases. V lost 4 bases, J lost 7 bases, and 3 bases stayed unmatched. Germline CDR1 and CDR2: SGHDT and YYEEEE. This CDR3 contains 12 residues. The CDR3 DNA follows: TGTGCCAGCAGCCTAGGGACAGGTGAAGCTTTCTTT. It specifies CASSLGTGEAFF.

This clonotype was counted a few times. The J gene is TRBJ2-1, the V gene TRBV11-3, with D hard to call. Germline V gene data show CDR1 as SGHNT and CDR2 as YENEEA. The CDR3 loop spans 12 amino acids. V was shortened by 5 bases and J by 6 bases, with 8 bases between the two germline ends. CDR3 sequence (DNA): TGTGCCAGCAGCACCGCCGGCAATGAGCAGTTCTTC. Protein product: CASSTAGNEQFF.

This clonotype was observed a handful of times. The chain couples TRBV20-1 to TRBJ2-1, with 9 bases lining up with TRBD2. Germline V gene data show CDR1 as DFQATT and CDR2 as SNEGSKA (reference sequence). The CDR3 extends over 15 amino acids. Trimming took 5 bases from V and 2 from J; bases not matched to a gene: 7. The CDR3 DNA reads as TGCAGTGCTTATAGCGGGAGTAGCGCCTACAATGAGCAGTTCTTC. It is translated as CSAYSGSSAYNEQFF.

This clonotype was detected many times. The gene calls are TRBV5-1 and TRBJ2-1, with D hard to call. Per the germline V gene, CDR1 is SGHRS and CDR2 is YFSETQ. CDR3 length: 15 residues. Trimming cost V 4 bases and J 0 bases, with 11 bases left between them. CDR3 DNA: TGCGCCAGCAGCCCGGCGGAAAACTCCTACAATGAGCAGTTCTTC. Translation: CASSPAENSYNEQFF.

V usage is TRBV2 and J usage is TRBJ2-7; D not certain. Trimming shortened V by 4 bases and J by 6 bases, and 7 bases separated the two germline ends. Germline loops: CDR1 SNHLY, CDR2 FYNNEI. The CDR3 has 11 amino acids. In DNA, the CDR3 is TGTGCCAGCAGTGGGTCCCCCGAGCAGTACTTC. Protein sequence: CASSGSPEQYF.

This chain joins TRBV12-3 or TRBV12-4 and TRBJ2-7, with a possible D match to TRBD1 (5 bases). The CDR3 consists of 12 residues. V lost 6 bases, J lost 7 bases, and 13 bases lay in between. The CDR3 spells CASSPGHREQYF. As DNA, the CDR3 is TGTGCCAGCAGCCCAGGACACCGGGAGCAGTACTTC.